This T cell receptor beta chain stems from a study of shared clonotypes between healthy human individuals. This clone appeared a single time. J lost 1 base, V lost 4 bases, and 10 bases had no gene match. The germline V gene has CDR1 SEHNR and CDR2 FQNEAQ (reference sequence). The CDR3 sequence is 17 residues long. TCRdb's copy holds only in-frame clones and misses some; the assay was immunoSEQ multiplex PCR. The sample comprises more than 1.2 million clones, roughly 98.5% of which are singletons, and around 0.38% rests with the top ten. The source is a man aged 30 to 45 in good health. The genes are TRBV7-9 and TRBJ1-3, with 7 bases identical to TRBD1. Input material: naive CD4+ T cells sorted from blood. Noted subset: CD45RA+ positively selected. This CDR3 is CASSSEAGGLSGNTIYF. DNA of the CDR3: TGTGCCAGCAGCTCTGAGGCAGGGGGGCTGTCTGGAAACACCATATATTTT.